One and the same sample provided the 31 T cell receptor beta chains below, sequenced in a study of radiotherapy plus CTLA-4 blockade in lung cancer. Only in-frame clones appear in the TCRdb table, and some are missing; sequencing was by immunoSEQ multiplex PCR. The sample lists around 45,000 clones, less than 85% seen once, with roughly 8% in the top ten. This material consisted of peripheral blood, taken from a patient treated with radiotherapy plus ipilimumab. The receptors were gathered from a human donor with non-small cell lung cancer who had stable disease on radiotherapy plus ipilimumab.

V is TRBV18 and J is TRBJ2-2; 7 bases fit TRBD1. After removal of 3 bases from V and 4 bases from J, the junction contained 2 bases not matched to a gene. The CDR3 is made up of 14 amino acids. Germline loops: CDR1 KGHSH, CDR2 LQKENI. The CDR3 sequence is CASSPGQLTGELFF. The CDR3, as DNA: TGTGCCAGCTCACCGGGACAGCTCACCGGGGAGCTGTTTTTT.

This chain links TRBV7-3 with TRBJ2-2; 8 positions agree with TRBD1. Germline V gene data show CDR1 as SGHTA and CDR2 as FQGTGA. With V trimmed by 1 base and J by 1 base, 14 bases remained unmatched. The CDR3 loop spans 20 amino acids. CDR3 protein: CASSLMLGTGDHLNTGELFF. In nucleotides, the CDR3 is TGTGCCAGCAGCTTAATGCTAGGGACAGGAGATCATTTGAACACCGGGGAGCTGTTTTTT.

V usage is TRBV19 and J usage is TRBJ1-5; TRBD1 matches at 9 bases. Germline trimming cut 2 bases from V and 7 bases from J; bases unmatched to any gene: 6. The CDR3 has 15 residues. CDR1 and CDR2 (germline): LNHDA, SQIVND (reference sequence). The CDR3 nucleotides read TGTGCCAGTAGTATATCGGGGGACAGGGCACAGCCCCAGCATTTT. As protein: CASSISGDRAQPQHF.

About this clone: With only one base between it and a far larger clone, this is likely a read error. The J gene is TRBJ2-7, the V gene TRBV5-4; D possibly uses TRBD1 or TRBD2 (5 bases each). CDR1 and CDR2 (germline): SGHNT, YYREEE (reference sequence). CDR3 length equals 15 residues. V was trimmed by 0 bases and J by 5 bases, leaving 15 bases between them. The CDR3 reads CASSLAGTDVDEQYF. The CDR3 nucleotides are TGTGCCAGCAGCTTGGCCGGGACGGACGTAGACGAGCAGTACTTC.

The chain employs TRBV5-4 and TRBJ2-1; 7 nucleotides agree with TRBD2. CDR1 and CDR2 from the germline V gene are SGHNT and YYREEE (reference sequence). The CDR3 sequence is 15 residues long. The junction had 12 bases not matched to a gene; V was cut back by 0 bases and J by 12 bases. CDR3 protein: CASSLEMGGELRQFF. The CDR3 bases are TGTGCCAGCAGCTTGGAGATGGGGGGGGAATTGAGGCAGTTCTTC.

This clone was counted a single time. The rearrangement joins TRBV10-3 to TRBJ2-5; a possible D gene is TRBD1 (6 bases). The CDR3 spans 16 residues. The germline V gene encodes CDR1 ENHRY and CDR2 SYGVKD. The V end was cut by 0 bases, the J end by 0 bases, with 11 bases between. CDR3 DNA sequence: TGTGCCATCAGTGAGTCGATAGGGACATACCAAGAGACCCAGTACTTC. It specifies CAISESIGTYQETQYF.

The chain employs TRBV7-6 and TRBJ1-6; D is ambiguous. V gave up 1 base and J gave up 5 bases, with 9 bases separating them. There are 15 residues in the CDR3. Germline V gene lookup returns CDR1 SGHVS and CDR2 FNYEAQ. The CDR3 loop is CASSLEGQDNSPLHF. The CDR3 nucleotides are TGTGCCAGCAGCTTAGAGGGCCAGGATAATTCACCCCTCCACTTT.

V gene TRBV7-6 combines with J gene TRBJ1-1; D gene uncertain. The V end was cut by 0 bases, the J end by 3 bases, with 14 bases between. The CDR3 spans 16 residues. Germline values: CDR1 SGHVS, CDR2 FNYEAQ. CDR3 coding DNA: TGTGCCAGCAGCTTAGCCTTGAGAGGGTTCGACACTGAAGCTTTCTTT. It yields the protein CASSLALRGFDTEAFF.

This chain uses TRBV19 with TRBJ1-1; no reliable D call. V was cut by 2 bases and J by 3 bases, with 7 bases left in between. The CDR3 is 13 residues long. Germline V gives CDR1 LNHDA, CDR2 SQIVND (reference sequence). As DNA, the CDR3 is TGTGCCAGTAGTATAAAGACGGACACTGAAGCTTTCTTT. It yields the protein CASSIKTDTEAFF.

CDR3 protein: CASRTPGGTEAFF. The CDR3 DNA sequence: TGTGCCAGCAGGACTCCCGGCGGGACTGAAGCTTTCTTT. This chain connects TRBV2 to TRBJ1-1; D unresolved. Between the trimmed V and J ends, which lost 6 bases and 5 bases, there was a span of 13 bases. CDR1 SNHLY and CDR2 FYNNEI come from the germline V gene. CDR3 length: 13 residues.

This clone was seen a handful of times. The gene calls are TRBV6-5 and TRBJ2-3, with D unresolved. The CDR3 runs 11 residues. Trimming cost V 8 bases and J 5 bases, with 8 bases left between them. Germline V lookup: CDR1 MNHEY, CDR2 SVGAGI. This CDR3 is CASRQGDTQYF. In DNA, the CDR3 is TGTGCCAGCCGACAAGGAGATACGCAGTATTTT.

The chain carries TRBV7-2 and TRBJ1-1; D possibly corresponds to TRBD1 (6 bases). CDR3 length: 14 amino acids. CDR1 and CDR2 from the germline V gene are SGHTA and FQGNSA. Between the trimmed V and J ends, which lost 3 bases and 1 base, there was a span of 9 bases. The CDR3 DNA sequence: TGTGCCAGCAGCTTCGAGGGGGGGAACACTGAAGCTTTCTTT. Translation: CASSFEGGNTEAFF.

The chain links TRBV6-5 to TRBJ1-1; unclear D gene. V was pared by 7 bases and J by 1 base, with 10 bases between. The CDR3 totals 13 residues. Germline-derived CDR1 and CDR2 are MNHEY and SVGAGI. The CDR3 here is CASNEETNTEAFF. The CDR3 DNA reads as TGTGCCAGCAATGAGGAAACGAACACTGAAGCTTTCTTT.

The CDR3 here is CASSLRVQGTEAFF. The CDR3 bases are TGTGCCAGCAGCCTCCGGGTTCAGGGGACTGAAGCTTTCTTT. V is TRBV5-6 and J is TRBJ1-1, with a weak D call TRBD1 (6 bases). The CDR3 spans 14 residues. The ends were cut back, 4 bases at V and 5 bases at J, with 15 bases in the middle. Per germline, CDR1 SGHDT and CDR2 YYEEEE.

The chain combines TRBV5-1 with TRBJ1-1, with D hard to call. Trimming took 4 bases from V and 0 from J, leaving 10 bases between them. Germline V gene data show CDR1 as SGHRS and CDR2 as YFSETQ. CDR3 size: 14 residues. The CDR3 sequence is CASSPPGLNTEAFF. CDR3 DNA: TGCGCCAGCAGCCCCCCGGGGTTGAACACTGAAGCTTTCTTT.

The rearrangement links TRBV4-3 to TRBJ2-3; 8 bases line up with TRBD2. The CDR3 runs to 17 residues. With 0 bases clipped from V and 5 bases from J, the junction kept 10 bases outside the gene matches. From germline, CDR1 is LGHNA and CDR2 YSLEER. The CDR3 coding sequence is TGCGCCAGCAGCCAAGACGGGCCAGCGGGGGCTCGAGATACGCAGTATTTT. It is translated as CASSQDGPAGARDTQYF.

The chain carries TRBV6-5 and TRBJ1-4; D ambiguous. Germline V gene lookup returns CDR1 MNHEY and CDR2 SVGAGI. Trimming shortened V by 4 bases and J by 3 bases, and 9 bases separated the two germline ends. This CDR3 has 14 amino acids. The CDR3 DNA is TGTGCCAGCAGTTTCTACCGGGCTAATGAAAAACTGTTTTTT. Amino acids: CASSFYRANEKLFF.

This clone was detected only a few times. The chain recombines TRBV2 with TRBJ2-7; D gene uncertain. CDR1 and CDR2 (germline): SNHLY, FYNNEI. This CDR3 region has 14 residues. The germline V and J ends were trimmed by 5 bases and 2 bases, with 13 bases remaining between them. CDR3 DNA: TGTGCCAGCAGTTCGGGCCACGGGCCCTACGAGCAGTACTTC. This gives the protein CASSSGHGPYEQYF.

This clone was found a few times. The V gene is TRBV6-5, the J gene TRBJ2-7; 7 bases line up with TRBD1. CDR3 length equals 13 residues. The J segment lost 3 bases and the V segment lost 6 bases, leaving 5 bases of the junction unmatched. Germline V CDR1 and CDR2: MNHEY, SVGAGI. The CDR3 here is CASRQGKSYEQYF. In DNA, the CDR3 is TGTGCCAGCAGACAGGGGAAAAGCTACGAGCAGTACTTC.

This sequence joins TRBV6-6 and TRBJ1-2; D might be TRBD1 (6 bases). The CDR3 totals 13 residues. Germline V CDR1 and CDR2: MNHNY, SVGAGI (reference sequence). V lost 6 bases, J lost 4 bases, and 12 bases lay in between. CDR3 DNA sequence: TGTGCCAGCAGCTCACAGGGAGTCTATGGCTACACCTTC. Its protein is CASSSQGVYGYTF.

A single count supports this clone. The chain joins TRBV10-3 to TRBJ2-1; TRBD2 is a possible D gene (6 bases). The germline V gene encodes CDR1 ENHRY and CDR2 SYGVKD. V was shortened by 9 bases and J by 4 bases, with 19 bases between the two germline ends. There are 15 residues in the CDR3. CDR3 in amino acids: CAILVTGTRYNEQFF. The CDR3 DNA reads as TGTGCCATTCTTGTTACCGGGACTCGATACAATGAGCAGTTCTTC.

The chain joins TRBV5-1 to TRBJ1-1; D is perhaps TRBD1 (6 bases). Germline-derived CDR1 and CDR2 are SGHRS and YFSETQ. With 5 bases removed from V and 3 bases from J, the gap between germline ends came to 11 bases. The CDR3 sequence is 13 residues long. CDR3 in amino acids: CASRDSSHTEAFF. For the CDR3, the DNA is TGCGCCAGCAGGGACAGCTCGCACACTGAAGCTTTCTTT.

The chain combines TRBV23-1 with TRBJ2-7; 8 positions match TRBD1. TRBV23-1 is filed as an ORF, its function uncertain. The CDR3 spans 18 residues. Losses at the gene ends were 2 bases for V and 1 base for J; bases not matched to a gene: 13. The CDR3 loop reads CASSQISLQGEKSYEQYV. CDR3 nucleotide sequence: TGCGCCAGCAGTCAAATCTCGTTACAGGGGGAAAAGTCCTACGAGCAGTACGTC.

The chain uses TRBV5-1 and TRBJ2-1; 10 nucleotides line up with TRBD1. The CDR3 is 14 residues long. The J segment lost 7 bases and the V segment lost 4 bases, leaving 5 bases of the junction unmatched. Germline CDR1 and CDR2: SGHRS and YFSETQ. In DNA form, the CDR3 reads TGCGCCAGCAGCCACGGGGACAGGGGAAATGAGCAGTTCTTC. Translation: CASSHGDRGNEQFF.

This clone was seen a single time. The chain couples TRBV6-1 to TRBJ1-1; perhaps TRBD1 as D (5 bases). Germline V gene data show CDR1 as MNHNS and CDR2 as SASEGT. This CDR3 is built from 13 residues. Trimming removed 6 bases at V and 1 base at J, with 9 bases between. This chain's CDR3 is CASSAQGNTEAFF. CDR3 sequence (DNA): TGTGCCAGCAGCGCTCAGGGGAACACTGAAGCTTTCTTT.

This chain joins TRBV10-3 and TRBJ1-3; tentatively, D is TRBD1 (5 bases). V lost 2 bases, J lost 3 bases, and 14 bases lay in between. Germline CDR1 is ENHRY and CDR2 is SYGVKD. The length of the CDR3 is 16 residues. The CDR3 DNA reads as TGTGCCATCAGTGAGGCAGAGACAGAGTATGGAAACACCATATATTTT. Translating gives CAISEAETEYGNTIYF.

The rearrangement joins TRBV28 to TRBJ1-6, with 7 bases matching TRBD1. Germline CDR1 MDHEN, CDR2 SYDVKM. With V trimmed by 5 bases and J by 7 bases, 11 bases remained unmatched. The CDR3 runs to 16 residues. The CDR3: CASSPHRGRRNSPLHF. The CDR3 coding sequence is TGTGCCAGCAGTCCCCACAGGGGACGAAGGAATTCACCCCTCCACTTT.

Turning to this clone: Other DNA sequences in the same sample also yield this CDR3. V and J are TRBV7-9 and TRBJ2-1; no firm D call. V lost 6 bases to trimming and J lost 8 bases, with 11 bases between them. CDR3 length: 12 residues. CDR1 is SEHNR and CDR2 is FQNEAQ in the germline V gene (reference sequence). CDR3 amino acids: CASSSYRDEQFF. The CDR3 DNA reads TGTGCCAGCAGTTCCTACCGGGATGAGCAGTTCTTC.

The chain links TRBV6-6 to TRBJ2-3; D may be TRBD1 or TRBD2 (5 bases each). V lost 2 bases, J lost 2 bases, and 11 bases lay in between. This CDR3 is 15 amino acids long. The V gene's germline CDR1 is MNHNY and CDR2 SVGAGI (reference sequence). CDR3 region: CASSYEGRYTDTQYF. The CDR3 nucleotides read TGTGCCAGCAGTTACGAGGGGCGATACACAGATACGCAGTATTTT.

CDR3: CASSYTDSIASLPQHF. The CDR3 DNA is TGCGCCAGCAGCTACACGGACAGTATAGCAAGTTTGCCCCAGCATTTT. The chain recombines TRBV4-1 with TRBJ1-5; a weak D match, TRBD1 (6 bases). The ends were cut back, 5 bases at V and 9 bases at J, with 23 bases in the middle. The CDR3 runs to 16 residues. In germline, CDR1 is MGHRA, CDR2 YSYEKL.

In this sample, this clone turned up a few times. V gene TRBV19 combines with J gene TRBJ1-5, with D maybe TRBD1 (6 bases). CDR1 LNHDA and CDR2 SQIVND come from the germline V gene (reference sequence). The ends were cut back, 5 bases at V and 2 bases at J, with 16 bases in the middle. This CDR3 spans 16 amino acids. The CDR3 region has the DNA TGTGCCAGTAGTTCCTCCGGGGGCCTCGGCAATCAGCCCCAGCATTTT. It yields the protein CASSSSGGLGNQPQHF.